The T cell receptor (beta chain) under discussion was sequenced for a study of cytomegalovirus exposure and HLA in healthy donors. Study as a whole: The 100 million to 120 million unique TCR beta sequences, from 150 million to 200 million T cells, were found by an earlier analysis. Early on, a data release was issued that held about 85 million unique TCRs from HLA-typed donors.

Details on this clone: What it binds is unknown.

13 Jbeta primers and 60 Vbeta primers were used for the PCR. TCRdb's copy holds only in-frame clones and misses some; the assay was immunoSEQ multiplex PCR. Counted here are roughly 100,000 clones, around three quarters occurring once; the ten biggest clones make up approximately 0.74%. Germline CDR1 reads MNHNY; CDR2 reads SVGAGI (reference sequence). This CDR3 is 12 amino acids long. J was trimmed by 3 bases and V by 6 bases; bases with no gene match: 1. Study-level points and caveats: Prediction of most subjects' HLA-A and HLA-B alleles by TCR beta sequences was reportedly accurate. In a later analysis, 15,000 to 20,000 TCR beta sequences were associated with HLA alleles at 0.05 false discovery rate.

The rearrangement joins TRBV6-6 to TRBJ1-1; TRBD1 aligns across 7 bases. Sequencing input: PBMCs. The receptor was derived from a boy younger than 18 in good health and CMV-seronegative. The CDR3 reads CASRTGDTEAFF. The CDR3, as DNA: TGTGCCAGCAGAACAGGGGACACTGAAGCTTTCTTT.